The 2 T cell receptor beta chains below were found in one sample sequenced in a study of T cell repertoires in cytomegalovirus infection. TCRdb used MiXCR to reprocess the reads, holding one entry per CDR3 protein. In the table there are some 560,000 distinct CDR3 sequences, 40% of which are singletons. The antigens of these receptors remain unknown. Material: cultured PBMCs, obtained from culture after CMV antigen stimulation. These receptor sequences come from a human donor in good health (CMV status not recorded). Some clones in this sample may be carry-over from other donors' samples.

V and J are TRBV7-9 and TRBJ2-3, with 13 bases identical to TRBD2. CDR1 is SEHNR, CDR2 FQNEAQ, per germline (reference sequence). CDR3 length: 20 residues. Trimming cost V 4 bases and J 7 bases; bases outside gene matches: 20. The CDR3: CASSSSGLAGLKSSTNTQYF. In nucleotides, the CDR3 is TGTGCCAGCAGCTCATCGGGACTAGCGGGGCTCAAATCGTCCACGAATACGCAGTATTTT.

This chain connects TRBV12-3 or TRBV12-4 to TRBJ2-5; D is possibly TRBD1 (5 bases). Trimming removed 3 bases from V and 2 bases from J, with 13 bases in between. The CDR3 covers 15 residues. Here the CDR3 reads CASSFSGHKQETQYF. As DNA, the CDR3 is TGTGCCAGCAGTTTTTCCGGACACAAACAAGAGACCCAGTACTTC.